The T cell receptor beta chain under discussion was sequenced for a study of PD-1 blockade in mismatch repair-deficient tumors. The wider study: Patients had some twelve mismatch repair-deficient cancer types, all previously treated and progressing.

Profiled with immunoSEQ multiplex PCR; TCRdb holds only in-frame clones, not every one. The data hold tens of thousands of clones, with about 78% observed a single time. With regard to this clone: The target antigen is unknown.

The CDR3 has 14 residues. Trimming removed 4 bases from V and 4 bases from J; junction bases left unmatched: 4. Germline V gene sequence: CDR1 SNHLY, CDR2 FYNNEI. Mismatch repair deficiency was confirmed in all patients, by PCR or immunohistochemistry. Three pembrolizumab responders had their TCRs sequenced. Broader study findings: After pembrolizumab, tumor-resident clones rose rapidly, then generally contracted before radiologic responses.

Sequences were derived from peripheral blood, sampled 2 weeks after starting pembrolizumab. The TCR was taken from an adult with mismatch repair-deficient cancer. This chain uses TRBV2 with TRBJ1-5; TRBD1 matches at 7 bases. The CDR3 DNA is TGTGCCAGCAGTGCATCAGGGGGTAATCAGCCCCAGCATTTT. Translated: CASSASGGNQPQHF. Combining the CDR3 with reference TRBV2 and TRBJ1-5 gives the whole variable domain EPEVTQTPSHQVTQMGQEVILRCVPISNHLYFYWYRQILGQKVEFLVSFYNNEISEKSEIFDDQFSVERPDGSNFTLKIRSTKLEDSAMYFCASSASGGNQPQHFGDGTRLSIL.